Reported below is one T cell receptor (beta chain). Its antigen target is currently unknown. The record has no base qualities; no much larger clone is one base away. This specimen's time point label, interpreted: tumor resected at nephrectomy. The intended sense of this specimen's treatment or condition label: treatment-naive control, cytoreductive nephrectomy. The control tumors were taken from treatment-naive renal cell carcinoma patients who had cytoreductive nephrectomy with no earlier radiation. Every patient's renal cell carcinoma showed clear cell pathology. Control tumors used for TCR sequencing were obtained from a handful of females and approximately 12 males (median age about 50 years, range roughly 35 to 85) and were resected from the early 2010s to the mid-2010s. Tumor processing involved mechanical dissociation, digestion with collagenase/hyaluronidase at 37 degrees C, handling in gentleMACS C tubes, and storage in liquid nitrogen. Genomic DNA for TCR sequencing was prepared using the QIAamp DNA Blood Mini Kit (Qiagen). Samples were included in the analyses only if all quality control checks were passed.

This record comes from a study of radiation and T cells in renal cell carcinoma (dated by TCRdb to the early 2020s). Regarding the research as a whole: A total of around 53 samples underwent TCR beta sequencing, made up of about 26 tumors and some 27 peripheral blood samples. A total of 4,016,671 unique CDR3 nucleotide sequences, encoding 2.8 million or so unique CDR3 amino acid sequences, were found across all 50 or so samples. Beyond this particular receptor, the publication reports: TCR clonality was higher in irradiated tumors than in controls, as the top 100 clonotypes made up an average of roughly 54% of the repertoire in irradiated tumors compared with about 40% in nephrectomy-only tumors. Because the trial had a single-armed design, the trial could not examine how radiation dose or scheduling affected the TCR repertoire. Intratumoral heterogeneity went uncaptured because the only tumor material available was small regions of around 1 g. Compared with control tumors, irradiated tumors had a greater number of dominant CDR3 motifs, and those motifs took up a bigger portion of the repertoire.

The germline ends are 20 bases apart after V is trimmed by 4 bases and J by 7 bases. CDR1 and CDR2, looked up from the germline V gene, are MNHEY and SVGAGI. There are 16 amino acids in the CDR3, from cysteine to phenylalanine inclusive. Only CDR3 DNA is held: 48 bases, read in frame from base 1. TCR beta libraries were generated from genomic DNA with the immunoSEQ kit, following the manufacturer's recommendations. To prepare libraries, a first multiplex PCR with proprietary primers was run, followed by a second PCR that added unique barcodes, and a bead cleanup was done after each round. A positive control reaction and a negative control reaction, both provided in the kit, were run with every batch of samples. The final libraries were assessed on an Agilent 4200 TapeStation D1000 ScreenTape, pooled by volume, and quantified by qPCR. Sequencing was performed on an Illumina NextSeq500 with a MidOutput 150-cycle cartridge, and 156 Read1 and 15 Index1 cycles were run with kit custom primers. The pooled library was loaded at roughly 1 pM, and around 22% PhiX control was spiked in. On the study's bioinformatics: Vendor-processed data were analyzed in R, with a clonotype defined as all T cells sharing the same CDR3 nucleotide sequence. For clone abundance analyses, frequencies were normalized to the 10,000 most abundant clones in each sample. Public T cell clones, which averaged fewer than five per sample, were excluded before analysis. The dominant motif analysis was done with ImmunoMap using the PAM10 matrix, a gap penalty of 30, and a homology threshold of 0.3, and motifs with a cumulative frequency of at least 0.01 were considered dominant. TCRdb stores this immuneACCESS table with in-frame sequences only. Part of the clones is absent; in the studies checked, under half of the shortfall reflects unresolved V genes, and no reason is known for the rest. D and trimming were read from the DNA, whereas the V and J calls and clone size are those reported in that table. The table for this sample lists some 14,000 clones; 55% to 70% of them were counted only once. Of the sample, roughly 13% is held by the ten largest clones.

This clonotype was obtained from a man aged 45-60 years with renal cell carcinoma. This chain is built from TRBV6-5 and TRBJ2-1; the D region is possibly TRBD1 or TRBD2, each matching across 6 bases. This specimen was tumor tissue, taken from a patient whose treatment was nephrectomy without radiotherapy. Read as DNA, the sequence is TGTGCCAGCAGTTCCCGTGACGGGGGCCCGGGGAATGAGCAGTTCTTC. Translated, this gives CASSSRDGGPGNEQFF.